One and the same sample provided the 2 T cell receptor beta chains below, sequenced in a study of shared clonotypes between healthy human individuals. Sequencing used immunoSEQ multiplex PCR; TCRdb keeps in-frame clones, though not all of them. This table holds nearly 600,000 clones, roughly 95% found once. Only CD45RO-negative cells positively selected for CCR7 counted as naive CD8 cells, so terminally differentiated effector memory CD45RA+ cells were excluded. The sample comprised naive CD8+ T cells sorted from blood. The receptors derive from a woman aged 25 to 39 in good health.

The V call is TRBV11-2, the J call TRBJ2-5, with D possibly being TRBD1 (6 bases). The CDR3 spans 15 residues. Germline-derived CDR1 and CDR2 are SGHAT and FQNNGV. Trimming removed 3 bases at V and 1 base at J, with 12 bases between. The DNA of the CDR3 is TGTGCCAGCAGCTTTATAGGACAGCTCCAAGAGACCCAGTACTTC. This sequence encodes CASSFIGQLQETQYF.

This clone showed up just a few times. Here the CDR3 reads CASSLGYSYEQYF. The CDR3 DNA reads TGTGCCAGCAGCTTAGGCTACTCCTACGAGCAGTACTTC. The rearrangement uses TRBV7-6 and TRBJ2-7; D unclear. Deletions cut 1 base from V and 0 bases from J, with 4 bases between. The CDR3 runs 13 residues. Germline CDR1 and CDR2: SGHVS and FNYEAQ.